The rows below give T cell receptor beta chains drawn from one sample of a study of long-term antiretroviral therapy in people with HIV. Sequencing was performed with immunoSEQ multiplex PCR; in TCRdb, only in-frame clones are kept and a portion is missing. The sample includes some 20,000 clones, 60% to 85% of them seen just once. The sample was unsorted PBMCs, taken 2.9 years after starting antiretroviral therapy. The receptors were gathered from a woman younger than 45 with HIV. Both conserved end residues are part of each CDR3. A D gene is named only where the DNA matches it firmly. The size of a clone is reported for some rows only, either as once, few or many, or as a class for expanded clones.

clone_size j_call d_call v_call cdr3_aa cdr3_nt
once TRBJ1-5 - TRBV6-1 CASSEQGLSNQPQHF TGTGCCAGCAGTGAACAGGGACTTAGCAATCAGCCCCAGCATTTT
- TRBJ2-1 - TRBV7-9 CASSSWGPNEQFF TGTGCCAGCAGCTCTTGGGGCCCCAATGAGCAGTTCTTC
- TRBJ1-5 TRBD1 TRBV2 CASNPGRGRNQPQHF TGTGCCAGCAACCCAGGGAGGGGGCGCAATCAGCCCCAGCATTTT
- TRBJ1-1 - TRBV6-5 CASSYAGNTEAFF TGTGCCAGCAGTTACGCAGGGAACACTGAAGCTTTCTTT
- TRBJ2-7 TRBD1 TRBV30 CAWGSTQGATYEQYF TGTGCCTGGGGGTCAACACAGGGGGCTACCTACGAGCAGTACTTC
few TRBJ1-1 - TRBV7-9 CASSVGVLNLEAFF TGTGCCAGCAGCGTCGGGGTACTGAATCTAGAAGCTTTCTTT
- TRBJ2-7 TRBD1 TRBV5-1 CASSFTGTGVREQYF TGCGCCAGCAGCTTTACCGGGACAGGGGTTAGGGAGCAGTACTTC
once TRBJ2-5 - TRBV7-8 CARAGGIGETQYF TGTGCCAGGGCCGGGGGAATCGGGGAGACCCAGTACTTC
- TRBJ1-2 TRBD1 TRBV5-1 CASSLEAGGGYGYTF TGCGCCAGCAGCTTGGAGGCAGGGGGAGGCTATGGCTACACCTTC
- TRBJ1-2 - TRBV6-1 CASSEVYGQRRYGYTF TGTGCCAGCAGTGAAGTATATGGACAGAGACGGTATGGCTACACCTTC
- TRBJ1-1 - TRBV5-8 CASRHRVLNTEAFF TGTGCCAGCAGACACAGGGTGTTGAACACTGAAGCTTTCTTT
- TRBJ1-3 - TRBV18 CASSPSTGYSGNTIYF TGTGCCAGCTCACCCAGCACAGGCTACTCTGGAAACACCATATATTTT
- TRBJ2-5 - TRBV30 CAWSTGAVETQYF TGTGCCTGGAGTACGGGGGCAGTGGAGACCCAGTACTTC
- TRBJ1-1 TRBD1 TRBV25-1 CASSPRGRTGLPEAFF TGTGCCAGCAGTCCTCGGGGTCGGACAGGGTTGCCTGAAGCTTTCTTT
- TRBJ2-3 - TRBV10-1 CASSRTTDTQYF TGCGCCAGCAGTCGGACTACAGATACGCAGTATTTT
- TRBJ2-2 - TRBV27 CASGTDPGAGELFF TGTGCCAGCGGGACCGACCCGGGGGCCGGGGAGCTGTTTTTT
- TRBJ1-5 TRBD1 TRBV7-6 CASSPWDRGDNQPQHF TGTGCCAGCAGCCCCTGGGACAGGGGAGACAATCAGCCCCAGCATTTT
- TRBJ1-1 - TRBV7-9 CASSLTGDTEAFF TGTGCCAGCAGCTTAACGGGGGACACTGAAGCTTTCTTT
- TRBJ2-7 - TRBV2 CASSEAGYEQYF TGTGCCAGCAGTGAAGCAGGATACGAGCAGTACTTC
- TRBJ1-2 TRBD1 TRBV6-5 CASSYSIGQGASGYTF TGTGCCAGCAGTTACTCGATTGGACAGGGGGCGTCTGGCTACACCTTC
- TRBJ1-1 - TRBV6-5 CASSPLTMNTEAFF TGTGCCAGCAGCCCCCTTACCATGAACACTGAAGCTTTCTTT
- TRBJ1-2 - TRBV5-6 CASSLYSDGPLSYTF TGTGCCAGCAGCTTGTATTCGGACGGACCGTTGAGCTACACCTTC
- TRBJ2-3 - TRBV12-1 CASSLQSGARREIPSTDTQYF TGTGCCAGCAGCTTGCAATCAGGAGCCCGGAGGGAGATTCCTAGCACAGATACGCAGTATTTT
- TRBJ1-4 - TRBV19 CASTKTTTNEKLFF TGTGCCAGTACCAAGACTACAACTAATGAAAAACTGTTTTTT
few TRBJ1-1 - TRBV14 CASSQGISVGKNTEAFF TGTGCCAGCAGCCAAGGGATAAGCGTGGGTAAGAACACTGAAGCTTTCTTT
- TRBJ2-3 - TRBV7-2 CASSYRGGAFDTQYF TGTGCCAGCAGCTACCGAGGTGGGGCCTTTGATACGCAGTATTTT
- TRBJ2-1 - TRBV11-3 CASRIRAASSYNEQFF TGTGCCAGCAGAATCAGGGCCGCGAGCTCCTACAATGAGCAGTTCTTC